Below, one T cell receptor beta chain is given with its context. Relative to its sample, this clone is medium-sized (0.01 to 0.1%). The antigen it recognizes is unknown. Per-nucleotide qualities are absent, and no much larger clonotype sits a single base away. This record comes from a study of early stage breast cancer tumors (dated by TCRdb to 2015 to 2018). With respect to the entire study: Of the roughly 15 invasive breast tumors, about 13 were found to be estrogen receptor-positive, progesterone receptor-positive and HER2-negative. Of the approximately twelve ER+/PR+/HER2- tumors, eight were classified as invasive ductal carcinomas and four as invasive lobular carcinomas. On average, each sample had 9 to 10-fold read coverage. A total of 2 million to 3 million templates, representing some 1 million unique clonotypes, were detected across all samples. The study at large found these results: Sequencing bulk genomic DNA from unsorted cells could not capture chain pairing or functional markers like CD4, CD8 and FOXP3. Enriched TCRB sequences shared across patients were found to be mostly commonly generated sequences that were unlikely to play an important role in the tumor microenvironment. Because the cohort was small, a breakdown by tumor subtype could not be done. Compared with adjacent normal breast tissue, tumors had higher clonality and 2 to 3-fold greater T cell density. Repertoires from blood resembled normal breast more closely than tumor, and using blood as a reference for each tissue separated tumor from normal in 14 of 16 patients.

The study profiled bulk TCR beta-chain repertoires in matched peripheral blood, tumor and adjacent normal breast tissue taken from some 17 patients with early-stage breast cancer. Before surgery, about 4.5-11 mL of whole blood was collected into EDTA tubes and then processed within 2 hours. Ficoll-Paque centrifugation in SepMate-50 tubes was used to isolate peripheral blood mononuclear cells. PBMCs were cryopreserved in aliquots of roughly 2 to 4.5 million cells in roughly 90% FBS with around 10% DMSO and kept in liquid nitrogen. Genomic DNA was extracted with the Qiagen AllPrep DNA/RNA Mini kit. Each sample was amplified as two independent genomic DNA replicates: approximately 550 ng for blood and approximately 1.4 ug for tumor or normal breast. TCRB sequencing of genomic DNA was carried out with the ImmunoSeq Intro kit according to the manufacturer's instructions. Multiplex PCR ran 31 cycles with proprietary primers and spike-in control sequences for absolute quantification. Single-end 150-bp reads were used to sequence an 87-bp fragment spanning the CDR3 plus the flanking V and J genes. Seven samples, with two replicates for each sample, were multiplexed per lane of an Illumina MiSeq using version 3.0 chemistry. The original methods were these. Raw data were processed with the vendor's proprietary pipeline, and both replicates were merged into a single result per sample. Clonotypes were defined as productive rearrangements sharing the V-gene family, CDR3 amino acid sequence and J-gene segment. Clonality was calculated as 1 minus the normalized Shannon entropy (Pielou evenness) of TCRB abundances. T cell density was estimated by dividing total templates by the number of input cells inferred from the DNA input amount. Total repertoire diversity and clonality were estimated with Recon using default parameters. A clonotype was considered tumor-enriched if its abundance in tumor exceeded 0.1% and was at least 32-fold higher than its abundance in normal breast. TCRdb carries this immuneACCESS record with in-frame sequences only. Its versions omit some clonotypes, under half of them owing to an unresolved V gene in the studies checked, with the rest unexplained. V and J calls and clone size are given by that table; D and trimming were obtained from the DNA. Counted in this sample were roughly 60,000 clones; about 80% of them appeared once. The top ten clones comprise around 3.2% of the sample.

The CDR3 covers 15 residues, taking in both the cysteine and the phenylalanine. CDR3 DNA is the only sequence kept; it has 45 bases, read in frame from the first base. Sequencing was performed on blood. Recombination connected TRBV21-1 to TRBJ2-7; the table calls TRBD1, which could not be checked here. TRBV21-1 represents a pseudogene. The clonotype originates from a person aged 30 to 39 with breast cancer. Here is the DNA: TGTGCCAGCACCCTAACCGGGACAGGGCCCTACGAGCAGTACTTC. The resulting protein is CASTLTGTGPYEQYF.